This T cell receptor (beta chain) is drawn from a study of T-cell reconstitution after alpha-beta-depleted transplantation in children. During its preparation, the TCRbeta library received unique molecular identifiers. TCRdb re-derived calls from the PCR reads in MiXCR, one entry per CDR3 protein. The sample has roughly 500,000 distinct CDR3 sequences, over 25% seen once. The table lists this clonotype with a few counts. The clonotype originates from a human donor who donated a stem cell graft to a child with aplastic anemia. The specimen comprised PBMCs from the stem cell graft donor, sampled from the stem cell graft.

CDR3 region: CASSPGGIFHNEQFF. CDR3 coding DNA: TGTGCCAGCAGCCCGGGGGGGATTTTCCACAATGAGCAGTTCTTC. The chain uses TRBV3-1 and TRBJ2-1, with 8 bases aligning to TRBD2. Losses at the gene ends were 4 bases for V and 5 bases for J; bases not matched to a gene: 7. Germline CDR1 is LGHDT and CDR2 is YNNKEL (reference sequence). This CDR3 is built from 15 residues.